This T cell receptor (beta chain) comes out of a study of T cell repertoires in cytomegalovirus infection. About the study: Recently identified HLA-C-restricted CMV epitopes were used, and well-studied HLA-B-restricted CMV epitopes were used as well. Indications came from public TCR beta signatures; they pointed to CMV infection and to a matching HLA type. Findings and limits, study-wide: CMV carriers having the relevant HLA were flagged by cumulative public TCR beta family frequency. HLA-C-restricted CMV clonotypes gave the most frequent clonotype in two of eight donors.

TCRdb independently ran MiXCR on the reads; one entry per CDR3 protein. The sample shows 650,000 to 900,000 distinct CDR3 sequences, around a third of them seen only once. This clonotype was recorded at least ten times. Antigen specificity is unknown. A read error may account for a junction end that differs from germline. The CDR3 is 14 amino acids. Per germline, CDR1 SSHAT and CDR2 FNYEAQ (reference sequence). This sample comprised cultured CD8+ T cells from PBMCs, obtained from culture after CMV antigen stimulation. The TCR was taken from a human donor in good health (CMV status not recorded). Some clones in this sample may be carry-over from other donors' samples. The chain has TRBV7-7 and TRBJ2-3; weak D call: TRBD1 (5 bases). In DNA form, the CDR3 reads TGTGCTAGCAGCTCGGCAGGGAACACAGATACGCAGTATTTT. The encoded protein is CASSSAGNTDTQYF.